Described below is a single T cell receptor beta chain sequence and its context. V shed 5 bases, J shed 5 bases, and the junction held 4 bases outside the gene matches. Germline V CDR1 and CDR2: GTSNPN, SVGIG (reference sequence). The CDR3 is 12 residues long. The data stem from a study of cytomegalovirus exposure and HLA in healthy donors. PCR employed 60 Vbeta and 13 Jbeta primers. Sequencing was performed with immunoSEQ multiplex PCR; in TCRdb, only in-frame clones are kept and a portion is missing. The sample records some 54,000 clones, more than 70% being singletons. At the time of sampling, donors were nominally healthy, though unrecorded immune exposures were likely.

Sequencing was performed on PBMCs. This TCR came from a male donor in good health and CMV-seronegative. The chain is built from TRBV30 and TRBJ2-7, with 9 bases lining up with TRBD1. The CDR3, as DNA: TGTGCCTGGTGGGACAGGGAAGACGAGCAGTACTTC. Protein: CAWWDREDEQYF.